This T cell receptor beta chain was sequenced during a study of post-analysis software for immune sequencing data. Unique-molecular-identifier-tagged TCR beta cDNA libraries were used. T cells, about 0.95 to 11 million of them, yielded about 500,000 cDNA molecules. Each CDR3 protein is one row after TCRdb ran MiXCR on the PCR reads. In the table there are under 200,000 distinct CDR3 sequences, approximately 35% of which are singletons. As for this clonotype: Its antigen is not known.

Study findings and constraints: Several TRBV segments were more frequent in patients than controls; TRBV5-6, TRBV5-1 and TRBV20-1 belonged to this group. There was significantly lower normalized Chao1 diversity in multiple sclerosis patients than in controls.

This CDR3 has 18 residues. Germline values: CDR1 SGHVT, CDR2 SQSDAQ. The input for sequencing was blood, taken after autologous hematopoietic stem cell transplantation. This chain uses TRBV7-4 with TRBJ2-7, with 11 bases fitting TRBD1. The J call may be faulty, since TRBJ2-5 better matches the DNA end. This sequence was found in a girl aged 10 to 17 with multiple sclerosis. This CDR3 is CASSFIWPRTGGVETQYF. As DNA, the CDR3 is TGTGCCAGCAGCTTTATATGGCCCCGGACAGGGGGCGTGGAGACCCAGTACTTC.